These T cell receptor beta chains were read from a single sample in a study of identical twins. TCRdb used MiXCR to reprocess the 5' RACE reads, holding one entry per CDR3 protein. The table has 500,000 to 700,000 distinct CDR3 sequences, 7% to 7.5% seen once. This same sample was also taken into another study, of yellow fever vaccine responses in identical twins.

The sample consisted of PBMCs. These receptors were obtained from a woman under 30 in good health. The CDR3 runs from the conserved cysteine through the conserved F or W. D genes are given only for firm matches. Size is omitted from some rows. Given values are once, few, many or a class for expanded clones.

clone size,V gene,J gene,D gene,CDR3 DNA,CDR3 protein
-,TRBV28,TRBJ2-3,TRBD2,TGTGCCAGCAACCCTAGCGGGCTGGGAGATACGCAGTATTTT,CASNPSGLGDTQYF
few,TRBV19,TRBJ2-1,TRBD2,TGTGCCAGTAGTATTGTAGCGGGAAGCGATGAGCAGTTCTTC,CASSIVAGSDEQFF
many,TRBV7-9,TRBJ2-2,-,TGTGCCAGCAGCTCGACAGTCACCGGGGAGCTGTTTTTT,CASSSTVTGELFF
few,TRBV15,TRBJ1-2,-,TGTGCCACCAGCAGAGTTGGTCCCAACTATGGCTACACCTTC,CATSRVGPNYGYTF
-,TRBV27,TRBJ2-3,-,TGTGCCACCCTACCTAGGACAGATACGCAGTATTTT,CATLPRTDTQYF
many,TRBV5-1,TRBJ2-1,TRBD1,TGCGCCAGCAGCTCAAGGACAGGGGGGAGCGATGAGCAGTTCTTC,CASSSRTGGSDEQFF
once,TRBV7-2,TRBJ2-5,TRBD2,TGTGCCAGCAGCTTAAATAGCCCCGGGACTAGCACCCAGACCCAGTACTTC,CASSLNSPGTSTQTQYF
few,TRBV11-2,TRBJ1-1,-,TGTGCCAGCAGCTCAGGGTTCCGAGGCACTGAAGCTTTCTTT,CASSSGFRGTEAFF
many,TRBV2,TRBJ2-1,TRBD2,TGTGCCAGCAGCGGAACTAGCGGGGTGGGCAATGAGCAGTTCTTC,CASSGTSGVGNEQFF
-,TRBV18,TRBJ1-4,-,TGTGCCAGCTCCGGCTTCCCGACAGTTCTTAATGAAAAACTGTTTTTT,CASSGFPTVLNEKLFF
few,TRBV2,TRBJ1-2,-,TGTGCCAGCAAAGTCGATCAAGCTAACTATGGCTACACCTTC,CASKVDQANYGYTF
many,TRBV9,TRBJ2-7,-,TGTGCCAGCAGCGTAACCGCCAATCCCTACGAGCAGTACTTC,CASSVTANPYEQYF
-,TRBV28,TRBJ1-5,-,TGTGCCAGCAGTTTTCGTGGTGAGGGCAATCAGCCCCAGCATTTT,CASSFRGEGNQPQHF
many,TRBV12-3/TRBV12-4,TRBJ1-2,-,TGTGCCAGCAGTCGAATGGACAAGACTAACTATGGCTACACCTTC,CASSRMDKTNYGYTF
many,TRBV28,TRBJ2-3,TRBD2,TGTGCCAGCAGTTTAACCGGGACTAGCGGGGGTACAGATACGCAGTATTTT,CASSLTGTSGGTDTQYF
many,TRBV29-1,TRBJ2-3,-,TGCAGCGTTGAAGGGACAGCCACAGATACGCAGTATTTT,CSVEGTATDTQYF
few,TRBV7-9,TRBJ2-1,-,TGTGCCAGCAGCCGTAGCGATGAGCAGTTCTTC,CASSRSDEQFF
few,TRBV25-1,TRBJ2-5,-,TGTGCCAGCAGTGACAGTATCCAAGAGACCCAGTACTTC,CASSDSIQETQYF
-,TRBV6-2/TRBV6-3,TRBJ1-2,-,TGTGCCGGCAAGGGGCAGGGCCGCTATGGCTACACCTTC,CAGKGQGRYGYTF
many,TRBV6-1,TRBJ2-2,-,TGTGCCAGCAGGAAGACGGGAACGAACACCGGGGAGCTGTTTTTT,CASRKTGTNTGELFF
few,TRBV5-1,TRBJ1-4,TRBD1,TGCGCCAGCAGCTTGGAGGCAGGGGGTAATGAAAAACTGTTTTTT,CASSLEAGGNEKLFF
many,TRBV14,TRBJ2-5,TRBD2,TGTGCCAGCAGCCTCGTGGGGAGGGTTCAAGAGACCCAGTACTTC,CASSLVGRVQETQYF
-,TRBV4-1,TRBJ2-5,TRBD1,TGCGCCAGCAGCGAGCGGAGGAACAGGGGATCGTTCGAAGAGACCCAGTACTTC,CASSERRNRGSFEETQYF
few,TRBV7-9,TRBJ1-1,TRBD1,TGTGCCAGCAGCCCGAGACAGGGGGCGCGGACTGAAGCTTTCTTT,CASSPRQGARTEAFF
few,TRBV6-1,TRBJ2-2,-,TGTGCCAGCAGCCACGGGGACACCGGGGAGCTGTTTTTT,CASSHGDTGELFF
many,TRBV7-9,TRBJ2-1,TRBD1,TGTGCCAGCAGCGCGGGACAGGGGTCTTACAATGAGCAGTTCTTC,CASSAGQGSYNEQFF
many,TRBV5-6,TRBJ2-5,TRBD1,TGTGCCAGCAGCAGGACAGGGGAAACTCGAGAGACCCAGTACTTC,CASSRTGETRETQYF
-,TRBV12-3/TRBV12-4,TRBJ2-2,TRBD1,TGTGCCAGCAGGCCCACAGGGGTTTCCGGGGAGCTGTTTTTT,CASRPTGVSGELFF
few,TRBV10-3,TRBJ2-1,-,TGTGCCATCAGTGAGGGCGGCCGAGGCTCCTACAATGAGCAGTTCTTC,CAISEGGRGSYNEQFF
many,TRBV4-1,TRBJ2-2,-,TGCGCCAGCAGGAGGGGCCCGAACACCGGGGAGCTGTTTTTT,CASRRGPNTGELFF
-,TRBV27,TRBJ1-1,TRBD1,TGTGCCAGCGGGAAAAGACGCGGACAGGAGAGGTTTAGTGGCACTGAAGCTTTCTTT,CASGKRRGQERFSGTEAFF
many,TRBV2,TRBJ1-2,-,TGTGCCAGCAGGCGGGTGGACTATGGCTACACCTTC,CASRRVDYGYTF
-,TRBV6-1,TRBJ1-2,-,TGTGCCAGCAAACCAAGGGGTACTAACTATGGCTACACCTTC,CASKPRGTNYGYTF
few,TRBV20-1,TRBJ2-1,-,TGCAGTGCTAGAGGACTAGGGTCGGACAATGAGCAGTTCTTC,CSARGLGSDNEQFF
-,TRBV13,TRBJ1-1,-,TGTGCCAGCAGCTTAGACAGTATGGGCACTGAAGCTTTCTTT,CASSLDSMGTEAFF
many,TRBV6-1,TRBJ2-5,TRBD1,TGTGCCAGCAGGTGGACAGGGGATCAAGAGACCCAGTACTTC,CASRWTGDQETQYF
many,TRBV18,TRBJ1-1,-,TGTGCCAGCTCGCCTCAAACAGGGCGCACTGAAGCTTTCTTT,CASSPQTGRTEAFF
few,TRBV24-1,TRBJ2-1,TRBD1,TGTGCCACCAGTGGCCCCCTTCACAGGGGGGCGTACAATGAGCAGTTCTTC,CATSGPLHRGAYNEQFF
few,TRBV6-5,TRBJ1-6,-,TGTGCCAGCAGTTACGGGGAGGGGAATTCACCCCTCCACTTT,CASSYGEGNSPLHF
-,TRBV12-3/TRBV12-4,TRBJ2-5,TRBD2,TGTGCCAGCAGTGAGCGGGAGGGGCAAGAGACCCAGTACTTC,CASSEREGQETQYF
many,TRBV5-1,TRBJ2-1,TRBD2,TGCGCCAGCACCACAACTAGCGGGGGGGCCTATGGTGAGCAGTTCTTC,CASTTTSGGAYGEQFF
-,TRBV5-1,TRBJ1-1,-,TGCGCCAGCAGCTGGACAAGGAACACTGAAGCTTTCTTT,CASSWTRNTEAFF
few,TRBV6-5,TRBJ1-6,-,TGTGCCAGCAGTTACAAAGGGACCATTCACGATAATTCACCCCTCCACTTT,CASSYKGTIHDNSPLHF
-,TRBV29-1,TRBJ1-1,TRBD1,TGCAGCGTTGAAGTAGAGACCAATAGGGGACAGGCAGGAAAAGCTTTCTTT,CSVEVETNRGQAGKAFF
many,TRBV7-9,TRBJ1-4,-,TGTGCCAGCAGCTTAGTAGTCCTAGCAACTAATGAAAAACTGTTTTTT,CASSLVVLATNEKLFF
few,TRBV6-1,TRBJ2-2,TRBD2,TGTGCCAGCAGCCGAGACCAACTAGCGGCGAACACCGGGGAGCTGTTTTTT,CASSRDQLAANTGELFF
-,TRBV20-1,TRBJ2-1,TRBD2,TGCAGTGCTAGACCCAGCGGGAGAGTGGCGGATGAGCAGTTCTTC,CSARPSGRVADEQFF
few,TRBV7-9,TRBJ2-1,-,TGTGCCAGCAGCTTAGTGCACTCCAAAAATGAGCAGTTCTTC,CASSLVHSKNEQFF
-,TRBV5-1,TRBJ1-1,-,TGCGCCAGCAGCTTGGCCGAACAGGCGGTTGGAGCTTTCTTT,CASSLAEQAVGAFF
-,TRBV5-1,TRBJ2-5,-,TGCGCCAGCAGCCCTGACGACGGGGAAGAGACCCAGTACTTC,CASSPDDGEETQYF
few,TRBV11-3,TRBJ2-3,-,TGTGCCAGCAGCCTTAGCGGAGCAATATACACAGATACGCAGTATTTT,CASSLSGAIYTDTQYF
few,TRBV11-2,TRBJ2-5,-,TGTGCCAGCAGCCCCCTCTGGGCTTCCGTGGAGACCCAGTACTTC,CASSPLWASVETQYF
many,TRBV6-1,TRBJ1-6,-,TGTGCCAGCAGTGAGAGACAGCCAAATTCACCCCTCCACTTT,CASSERQPNSPLHF
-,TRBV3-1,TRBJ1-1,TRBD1,TGTGCCAGCAGCCGCGATCCAGGGGGAACTGAAGCTTTCTTT,CASSRDPGGTEAFF
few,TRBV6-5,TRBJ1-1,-,TGTGCCAGCAGTTACGGGGGGGGTAACACTGAAGCTTTCTTT,CASSYGGGNTEAFF
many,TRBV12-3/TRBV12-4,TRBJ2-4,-,TGTGCCAGCACCACCGGGGGATTAGCCAAAAACATTCAGTACTTC,CASTTGGLAKNIQYF